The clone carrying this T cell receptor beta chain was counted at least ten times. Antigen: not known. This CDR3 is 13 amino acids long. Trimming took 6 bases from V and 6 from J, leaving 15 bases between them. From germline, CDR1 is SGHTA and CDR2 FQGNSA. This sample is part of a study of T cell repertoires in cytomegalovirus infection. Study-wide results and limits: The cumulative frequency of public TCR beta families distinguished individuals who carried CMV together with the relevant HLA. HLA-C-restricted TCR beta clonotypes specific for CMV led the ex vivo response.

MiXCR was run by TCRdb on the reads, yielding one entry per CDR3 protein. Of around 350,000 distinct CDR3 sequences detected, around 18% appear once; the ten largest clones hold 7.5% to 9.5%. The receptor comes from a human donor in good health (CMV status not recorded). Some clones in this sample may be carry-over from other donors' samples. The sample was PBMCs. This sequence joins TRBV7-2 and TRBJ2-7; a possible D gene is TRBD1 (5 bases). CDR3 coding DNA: TGTGCCAGCAGTTCTCGGACATCACCCGAGCAGTACTTC. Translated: CASSSRTSPEQYF.